These T cell receptor beta chains were read from a single sample in a study. Method: immunoSEQ multiplex PCR; TCRdb's copy keeps in-frame clones and lacks some. In the table there are around 50,000 clones, approximately 93% of which are singletons. Input material: PBMCs. All receptors derive from a man between 35 and 55 years old with rheumatoid arthritis. Each CDR3 is given with its conserved first and last residue. The D gene is left open where the match is weak. Size values are once, few and many counts, or a class for expanded clones, and some rows have none.

j_call	clone_size	v_call	d_call	cdr3_aa	cdr3_nt
TRBJ2-1	NA	TRBV24-1	NA	CATRAWAGPNNEQFF	TGTGCCACCAGGGCCTGGGCGGGACCTAACAATGAGCAGTTCTTC
TRBJ1-3	NA	TRBV7-3	NA	CASSLSSGSGNTIYF	TGTGCCAGCAGCTTAAGTTCAGGATCTGGAAACACCATATATTTT
TRBJ1-1	NA	TRBV19	NA	CASTHGSFYTEAFF	TGTGCCAGTACCCATGGGAGCTTTTACACTGAAGCTTTCTTT
TRBJ2-1	NA	TRBV14	NA	CASSLLAHEQFF	TGTGCCAGCAGCCTTCTAGCGCACGAGCAGTTCTTC
TRBJ1-4	NA	TRBV3-1/TRBV3-2	TRBD1	CASSHRGQGDEKLFF	TGTGCCAGCAGCCACAGGGGACAGGGGGACGAAAAACTGTTTTTT
TRBJ2-1	NA	TRBV5-4	NA	CASTLGRGNEQFF	TGTGCCAGCACCCTAGGGCGTGGTAATGAGCAGTTCTTC
TRBJ2-7	NA	TRBV5-4	NA	CASSLGTPAPYEQYF	TGTGCCAGCAGCCTCGGGACCCCAGCGCCCTACGAGCAGTACTTC
TRBJ2-7	once	TRBV6-5	NA	CASSYRDTSYEQYF	TGTGCCAGCAGTTACCGGGACACCTCCTACGAGCAGTACTTC
TRBJ1-2	NA	TRBV2	TRBD1	CASTSWDRVGYTF	TGTGCCAGCACCTCTTGGGACAGGGTTGGCTACACCTTC
TRBJ2-1	NA	TRBV10-2	TRBD2	CASSGTSGGVEEQFF	TGCGCCAGCAGTGGTACTAGCGGGGGGGTCGAGGAGCAGTTCTTC
TRBJ2-7	few	TRBV27	TRBD2	CASSRTGTSGTREQYF	TGTGCCAGCAGCCGGACCGGGACTAGCGGGACTCGGGAGCAGTACTTC
TRBJ1-6	once	TRBV28	NA	CASSLGGEVSPLHF	TGTGCCAGCAGTTTAGGGGGTGAGGTTTCACCCCTCCACTTT
TRBJ2-1	NA	TRBV5-1	NA	CASSLAEVRNEQFF	TGCGCCAGCAGCTTGGCCGAGGTTCGGAATGAGCAGTTCTTC
TRBJ2-7	NA	TRBV29-1	NA	CSSLNPEGYEQYF	TGCAGCAGTTTAAACCCCGAGGGGTACGAGCAGTACTTC
TRBJ1-3	NA	TRBV18	TRBD1	CASSPLSGTGEGNTIYF	TGTGCCAGCTCACCACTATCCGGGACAGGGGAAGGAAACACCATATATTTT
TRBJ1-5	few	TRBV3-1/TRBV3-2	NA	CASSRHGDQPQHF	TGTGCCAGCAGTAGACACGGCGATCAGCCCCAGCATTTT
TRBJ2-1	NA	TRBV28	NA	CASSLQFTYNEQFF	TGTGCCAGCAGTTTACAGTTTACTTACAATGAGCAGTTCTTC
TRBJ1-1	once	TRBV10-3	NA	CAISAGTGSAMNTEAFF	TGTGCCATCAGCGCCGGAACAGGGAGCGCCATGAACACTGAAGCTTTCTTT
TRBJ2-3	NA	TRBV24-1	TRBD2	CATSEKRGGGYTQYF	TGTGCCACCAGTGAAAAGCGGGGGGGCGGATATACGCAGTATTTT
TRBJ2-2	NA	TRBV30	NA	CGRVAANTGELFF	TGTGGCCGGGTGGCAGCTAACACCGGGGAGCTGTTTTTT
TRBJ1-1	NA	TRBV7-3	NA	CASRSEFSAEAFF	TGTGCCAGCAGGAGCGAGTTTTCCGCTGAAGCTTTCTTT
TRBJ2-2	NA	TRBV4-2	TRBD2	CASSQGASGANTGELFF	TGTGCCAGCAGCCAAGGGGCTAGCGGGGCGAACACCGGGGAGCTGTTTTTT
TRBJ1-5	NA	TRBV12-5	NA	CASGFIQADQPQHF	TGTGCTAGTGGTTTTATACAAGCAGATCAGCCCCAGCATTTT
TRBJ2-1	NA	TRBV5-1	NA	CASSYRNNEQFF	TGCGCCAGCAGTTACAGAAACAATGAGCAGTTCTTC
TRBJ2-1	NA	TRBV5-1	NA	CASSLGLAGAGEQFF	TGCGCCAGCAGCTTGGGGCTAGCTGGGGCGGGTGAGCAGTTCTTC
TRBJ2-1	NA	TRBV11-3	NA	CASSLGGDEQFF	TGTGCCAGCAGCTTAGGGGGGGATGAGCAGTTCTTC
TRBJ1-1	NA	TRBV6-5	NA	CASSTPLRGNTEAFF	TGTGCCAGCAGTACACCCCTTCGGGGGAACACTGAAGCTTTCTTT
TRBJ1-1	NA	TRBV2	NA	CASSMYEGSTEAFF	TGTGCCAGCAGTATGTACGAGGGGAGTACTGAAGCTTTCTTT
TRBJ1-1	NA	TRBV7-2	TRBD1	CASSFNSRGRRTEAFF	TGTGCCAGCAGCTTTAATTCCAGGGGGCGACGGACTGAAGCTTTCTTT
TRBJ1-5	NA	TRBV6-6	NA	CASSYNLGDQPQHF	TGTGCCAGCAGTTACAATCTTGGGGATCAGCCCCAGCATTTT
TRBJ1-1	NA	TRBV7-9	NA	CASSLAEGIPEAFF	TGTGCCAGCAGCTTAGCGGAGGGGATCCCTGAAGCTTTCTTT
TRBJ2-5	NA	TRBV6-5	NA	CASSSRDAQETQYF	TGTGCCAGCAGTAGCCGGGACGCACAAGAGACCCAGTACTTC
TRBJ1-5	NA	TRBV9	NA	CASSAQGVVNQPQHF	TGTGCCAGCAGCGCCCAGGGCGTAGTCAATCAGCCCCAGCATTTT
TRBJ2-1	NA	TRBV18	NA	CASSPRTEYNEQFF	TGTGCCAGCTCACCCAGGACAGAATACAATGAGCAGTTCTTC
TRBJ2-1	NA	TRBV6-4	TRBD2	CASSALAGGNEQFF	TGTGCCAGCAGTGCCCTAGCGGGGGGTAATGAGCAGTTCTTC
TRBJ1-5	NA	TRBV30	TRBD1	CAWVPGTGGNQPQHF	TGTGCCTGGGTACCCGGGACAGGGGGAAATCAGCCCCAGCATTTT
TRBJ2-5	NA	TRBV7-2	TRBD1	CASSSSGQGWETQYF	TGTGCCAGCAGCTCCTCGGGACAGGGCTGGGAGACCCAGTACTTC
TRBJ1-2	NA	TRBV6-5	NA	CASSFRTDNYGYTF	TGTGCCAGCAGTTTTCGGACGGATAACTATGGCTACACCTTC
TRBJ2-5	once	TRBV5-1	NA	CASSLVLGRETQYF	TGCGCCAGCAGCTTGGTCCTGGGGCGAGAGACCCAGTACTTC
TRBJ2-2	NA	TRBV27	TRBD2	CASSLVASGLRGELFF	TGTGCCAGCAGTTTGGTAGCTAGCGGGTTGAGGGGGGAGCTGTTTTTT
TRBJ1-2	once	TRBV30	NA	CAWSVSSGLSGYTF	TGTGCCTGGAGTGTATCGAGCGGCTTATCTGGCTACACCTTC
TRBJ2-7	NA	TRBV7-9	NA	CASSPEGGRGSYEQYF	TGTGCCAGCAGCCCGGAGGGGGGGAGAGGGTCCTACGAGCAGTACTTC
TRBJ1-2	NA	TRBV15	TRBD1	CATSRDLKTGNYGYTF	TGTGCCACCAGCAGAGATCTGAAGACAGGGAACTATGGCTACACCTTC
TRBJ1-2	NA	TRBV9	NA	CASSVGLGQGYTF	TGTGCCAGCAGCGTAGGGTTGGGCCAAGGCTACACCTTC
TRBJ1-1	NA	TRBV7-9	NA	CASSLAWGEAFF	TGTGCCAGCAGCTTAGCTTGGGGAGAAGCTTTCTTT
TRBJ2-5	once	TRBV5-1	NA	CASSLSGGGGETQYF	TGCGCCAGCAGCTTATCCGGCGGAGGGGGAGAGACCCAGTACTTC